Described below is a single TCR beta chain sequence and its context. This specimen comes from a study of blood T cell repertoires in COVID-19. Turning to the study itself: Sites across the United States, Italy and Spain contributed samples from acute and convalescent COVID-19. In each case, the material was cDNA or gDNA derived from T cells, B-cell-depleted T cells, or PBMCs.

Donors in Cohort 3 who had recovered were those with two negative PCRs, healthcare professional clearance, or resolution of their symptoms. This CDR3 contains 13 residues. Deletions cut 6 bases from V and 9 bases from J, with 15 bases between. Germline assignment: CDR1 MNHEY and CDR2 SVGAGI. Methods used by the authors: From reference gene primer amplification, estimates of nucleated cell counts were derived. The method was immunoSEQ multiplex PCR; TCRdb's version includes in-frame clones alone and lacks a portion of them. D and trimming come from the DNA, and the V and J calls and clone size come from that table. The sample consists of roughly 130,000 clones, less than 90% of them appearing once.

The sample comprised PBMCs or T cells enriched from blood (not recorded which). This chain joins TRBV6-5 and TRBJ1-5; D possibly corresponds to TRBD1 (6 bases). This clonotype was sampled from a woman under 40 who had recovered from COVID-19. The CDR3 here is CASRPQGFAPQHF. The CDR3 DNA follows: TGTGCCAGCAGGCCCCAGGGGTTCGCGCCCCAGCATTTT.